This TCR beta chain emerged from a study of PD-1 blockade in mismatch repair-deficient tumors. Study-level background: All were previously treated, progressing patients with eleven to twelve mismatch repair-deficient cancer types.

TCRs were sequenced from three patients responding to pembrolizumab. On this clone: Its antigen is unknown.

Trimming removed 5 bases from V and 5 bases from J, with 15 bases in between. CDR1 and CDR2 (germline): MNHNS, SASEGT. CDR3 length: 15 residues. Study conclusions and caveats: Rapid post-treatment expansion, then contraction, generally preceding radiologic response, marked tumor-resident clones.

Libraries were prepared by immunoSEQ multiplex PCR; TCRdb keeps only in-frame clonotypes and omits some of them. The sample carries about 39,000 clones, over 70% recorded once. The chain recombines TRBV6-1 with TRBJ2-2; D is possibly TRBD2 (5 bases). Sample: PBMCs, taken 38 to 40 weeks after starting pembrolizumab. This sequence originates from an adult with mismatch repair-deficient cancer. CDR3 coding DNA: TGTGCCAGCAGTCTAGGACGGAGGCCGACCGGGGAGCTGTTTTTT. Its translation: CASSLGRRPTGELFF.